The entry that follows covers one T cell receptor (beta chain) sequence. Its specific antigen is unknown. No base-level quality is on record; no much larger clone is a single base apart. The CDR3 sequence holds 13 residues, the cysteine and phenylalanine included. Just CDR3 DNA is preserved here, 39 bases in frame from base 1. The junction carries 10 bases between V and J, which are trimmed by 1 base and 7 bases respectively. For CDR1 and CDR2, the germline V gene (reference sequence) lists PRHDT and FYEKMQ. The sample comes from a study of shared clonotypes between healthy human individuals (dated by TCRdb to about 2020). Turning to the overall study: The cohort included three men and a couple of women between 18 and 49 years of age. To estimate repertoire size and how much clonotypes are shared between individuals, the study performed deep sequencing of blood TCR repertoires from a few healthy adults. For each donor, CD4 naive and CD4 memory were each given three plates, CD8 naive was given two plates, and CD8 memory was given one plate. Per donor, leukapheresis produced somewhere between about 0.85 and 8.9 billion PBMCs. Different laboratories and diverse techniques were used to prepare libraries and sequence TCR repertoires, to increase sequencing depth and limit assay-specific biases. Broad study findings and their caveats: Only blood was sampled, and tissue TCR repertoires likely differ from those in blood. Sharing across several donors was observed for 5% to 6.5% of naive CD4, less than 4% of naive CD8, 2.3% of memory CD4, and about 0.4% of memory CD8 clonotypes. Naive subsets generally had larger estimated clonotype richness than memory subsets did. Higher generation probabilities were observed for clonotypes shared by all four sorted-subset donors than for non-shared clonotypes. Based on pairwise subsampling, the degree of clonotype sharing among donors was expected to be affected by sequencing depth. Because the study included a small number of donors, the genetic and exposure-history diversity represented was limited. Rarefaction of sorted-subset datasets indicated incomplete sequencing despite the large sequencing depth.

CD8 naive samples were CD45RO-negative cells positively selected for CCR7, giving a CD45RA+CCR7+ population that excluded TemRA cells. Healthy HIV-negative adults with no recently reported acute infections or vaccinations were included as donors. Only Caucasian adults living in Nashville, Tennessee, USA were represented among the donors. Blood was obtained by leukapheresis, after which PBMCs were separated by Ficoll-Histopaque density gradient centrifugation and cryopreserved in liquid nitrogen vapor phase. Analytical flow cytometry was used to check the purity and quantity of each magnetically sorted T cell population. Genomic DNA was isolated from each sorted fraction and quantified by UV absorbance on a Nanodrop 2000c. TCR CDR3 regions were amplified from genomic DNA by multiplex PCR using the deep immunoSEQ assay. Extracted genomic DNA from each cell subset was spread evenly across all wells of several immunoSEQ 96-well plates, with each plate serving as a replicate. For sorted subsets, each replicate PCR was loaded with approximately 0.2 ug genomic DNA, equivalent to 32,000 or so T cell genomes. Purified libraries were quantified with a Qubit 3.0 fluorometer, sized on a Bioanalyzer 2100, and re-quantified with the KAPA Library Quantification kit. Every immunoSEQ 96-well plate was sequenced on a dedicated single-read 150-cycle Illumina NextSeq 550 flow cell. Per the source publication's procedure: Because the immunoSEQ output held only junctional sequences and lacked quality scores, the filtering could not match the filtering applied to full-length reads. Sequences were annotated with PyIR, a Python wrapper for IgBLAST v1.9, using IMGT germline references to assign V/J genes and CDR3. Any read was removed if the V/J assignment was weak (E-value above 1e-6), the CDR3 was missing, or the read contained stop codons, out-of-frame junctions, or ambiguous translated residues. V3J clonotypes were defined as sequences sharing an identical inferred V gene, J gene, and CDR3 amino acid sequence. Percentage overlap between repertoires was computed as shared unique clonotypes divided by the size of the smaller repertoire. Richness of each repertoire was evaluated using RTK rarefaction, the Chao1 estimator, and Recon v2.1 estimates of unobserved clonotypes. OLGA was used to compute generation probabilities for all TCRbeta clonotypes that the gDNA method yielded from several donors. TCRdb holds this immuneACCESS table with in-frame rearrangements only. Some clones are missing; in checked studies, unresolved V genes explain under half, and the rest has no known cause. The V and J calls and the clone size are those of that table, but D and trimming were determined from the DNA. For this sample the table gives about 1,800,000 clones, of which 85% to 95% were detected only once. More than 0.95% of the sample comes from the top ten.

The sample was naive CD8+ T cells sorted from blood. The sample's cell subset or site label, in plain terms: CD45RA+CCR7+. The chain was built from TRBV13 and TRBJ1-1; the D segment cannot be called with confidence. The TCR sequence derives from a man aged 18 to 29 in good health. The bases read TGTGCCAGCAGCTTAGAACTCGGCGGTGAAGCTTTCTTT. Its coded protein is CASSLELGGEAFF.